Following are 14 T cell receptor beta chains from one sample sequenced in a study of T-cell memory formation after mild COVID-19. TCRdb recomputed calls from the 5' RACE reads with MiXCR, one row per CDR3 protein. The sample includes 85,000 to 130,000 distinct CDR3 sequences, about 17% of them seen just once. Sequenced input: PBMCs or a T cell subset sorted from them (not recorded which). The receptors were gathered from an adult woman who had mild COVID-19 (a few samples of this study predate the infection). Cell type and time point are not known.

This clonotype is judged medium-sized. This rearrangement joins TRBV20-1 to TRBJ2-7; D is ambiguous. CDR3 length: 15 residues. Germline CDR1 DFQATT, CDR2 SNEGSKA (reference sequence). The V and J ends lost 1 base and 3 bases respectively, with 16 bases between them. The CDR3 loop is CSARARPASLYEQYF. CDR3 bases: TGCAGTGCTAGAGCCCGCCCGGCCTCCCTCTACGAGCAGTACTTC.

This clonotype showed up many times. The chain has TRBV6-2 or TRBV6-3 and TRBJ1-3, with no clear D. Germline V gene lookup returns CDR1 MNHEY and CDR2 SVGEGT. This CDR3 contains 16 residues. V was trimmed by 3 bases and J by 4 bases, leaving 16 bases between them. In DNA, the CDR3 is TGTGCCAGCAGTTATCCCATGGGCAGCGAAGGAAACACCATATATTTT. It encodes CASSYPMGSEGNTIYF.

A single count supports this clonotype. Written as DNA, the CDR3 is TGTGCCAGCAGCTTCCCCTTGGGCGGGAACGATGGCTACACCTTC. Its protein product is CASSFPLGGNDGYTF. The chain employs TRBV7-9 and TRBJ1-2; D gene ambiguous. Trimming took off 3 bases at V and 6 bases at J, with 17 bases between the two ends. CDR1 and CDR2 from the germline V gene are SEHNR and FQNEAQ (reference sequence). CDR3 length: 15 amino acids.

The gene calls are TRBV20-1 and TRBJ1-1; D not resolved. V was clipped by 1 base and J by 1 base, with 4 bases between them. Germline CDR1 and CDR2: DFQATT and SNEGSKA (reference sequence). The CDR3 runs 12 residues. CDR3 amino acids: CSARGPNTEAFF. For the CDR3, the DNA is TGCAGTGCTAGAGGGCCGAACACTGAAGCTTTCTTT.

This clonotype was seen a handful of times. This chain links TRBV6-6 with TRBJ1-1; D is uncertain. The CDR3 loop spans 15 amino acids. V gave up 2 bases and J gave up 4 bases, with 14 bases separating them. The germline CDR1 and CDR2 sequences are MNHNY and SVGAGI (reference sequence). The CDR3 loop is CASSYTVTGSTEAFF. CDR3 in DNA: TGTGCCAGCAGTTACACTGTGACCGGGAGCACTGAAGCTTTCTTT.

The chain joins TRBV7-9 to TRBJ2-3; TRBD2 might be the D (6 bases). The germline CDR1 and CDR2 sequences are SEHNR and FQNEAQ (reference sequence). This CDR3 has 11 residues. V was pared by 7 bases and J by 11 bases, with 13 bases between. CDR3 DNA: TGTGCCAGCAACCACCAGACTAGGCAGTATTTT. As protein: CASNHQTRQYF.

By share, this clonotype counts as medium-sized. The V call is TRBV29-1, the J call TRBJ2-1, with TRBD2 as a possible D gene (6 bases). V lost 6 bases and J lost 1, with 16 bases in between. The CDR3 runs 15 residues. Germline V lookup: CDR1 SQVTM, CDR2 ANQGSEA. The CDR3 loop reads CSVVRQGGSYNEQFF. The CDR3 bases are TGCAGCGTCGTGAGACAAGGAGGGTCCTACAATGAGCAGTTCTTC.

A few counts support this clonotype. The genes are TRBV20-1 and TRBJ2-1; 13 bases are shared with TRBD2. This CDR3 is 14 amino acids long. The junction had 3 bases not matched to a gene; V was cut back by 7 bases and J by 3 bases. Germline CDR1 is DFQATT and CDR2 is SNEGSKA (reference sequence). The CDR3 loop is CSGGLAGHYNEQFF. The DNA for the CDR3 is TGCAGTGGGGGACTAGCGGGACACTACAATGAGCAGTTCTTC.

This clonotype came up a few times. V usage is TRBV27 and J usage is TRBJ1-1; the match to TRBD1 covers 8 bases. J was trimmed by 4 bases and V by 6 bases; bases with no gene match: 13. The germline V gene has CDR1 MNHEY and CDR2 SMNVEV (reference sequence). The CDR3 spans 16 residues. CDR3 residues: CASRPTGQGRGTEAFF. The CDR3 DNA reads TGTGCCAGCAGGCCGACTGGACAGGGACGCGGCACTGAAGCTTTCTTT.

The gene calls are TRBV7-9 and TRBJ2-7; weak D call: TRBD2 (5 bases). Germline CDR1 is SEHNR and CDR2 is FQNEAQ (reference sequence). The CDR3 totals 16 residues. Deletions cut 2 bases from V and 0 bases from J, with 14 bases between. The DNA for the CDR3 is TGTGCCAGCAGCTTATGGATCGGGATTAGCTCCTACGAGCAGTACTTC. As protein: CASSLWIGISSYEQYF. Looking up the rest from reference TRBV7-9 and TRBJ2-7 gives the full variable domain: DTGVSQNPRHKITKRGQNVTFRCDPISEHNRLYWYRQTLGQGPEFLTYFQNEAQLEKSRLLSDRFSAERPKGSFSTLEIQRTEQGDSAMYLCASSLWIGISSYEQYFGPGTRLTVT.

This clonotype showed up just a few times. J is TRBJ2-2 and V is TRBV6-5, with D tentatively TRBD1 (6 bases). The CDR3 totals 13 residues. V was cut by 7 bases and J by 1 base, with 7 bases left in between. From germline, CDR1 is MNHEY and CDR2 SVGAGI. This CDR3 is CASMTGNTGELFF. Written as DNA, the CDR3 is TGTGCCAGCATGACAGGGAACACCGGGGAGCTGTTTTTT.

V and J are TRBV27 and TRBJ1-4; D is perhaps TRBD1 (6 bases). Germline values: CDR1 MNHEY, CDR2 SMNVEV (reference sequence). The CDR3 sequence is 15 residues long. V lost 2 bases, J lost 3 bases, and 10 bases lay in between. This chain's CDR3 is CASSLTGAANEKLFF. CDR3 sequence (DNA): TGTGCCAGCAGTTTAACGGGGGCGGCTAATGAAAAACTGTTTTTT.

The chain links TRBV29-1 to TRBJ2-7; D gene uncertain. V lost 1 base, J lost 5 bases, and 9 bases lay in between. The CDR3 covers 12 residues. Germline lookup yields CDR1 SQVTM and CDR2 ANQGSEA. CDR3 in amino acids: CSVEGLRNEQYF. The DNA for the CDR3 is TGCAGCGTTGAAGGTTTAAGAAACGAGCAGTACTTC.

The chain employs TRBV4-1 and TRBJ2-3, with D perhaps TRBD1 (5 bases). This CDR3 has 17 amino acids. With 4 bases removed from V and 1 base from J, the gap between germline ends came to 18 bases. Germline assignment: CDR1 MGHRA and CDR2 YSYEKL. CDR3 sequence reads: CASSRGHSYGGTDTQYF. The CDR3, as DNA: TGCGCCAGCAGCCGGGGCCATTCATATGGGGGCACAGATACGCAGTATTTT.